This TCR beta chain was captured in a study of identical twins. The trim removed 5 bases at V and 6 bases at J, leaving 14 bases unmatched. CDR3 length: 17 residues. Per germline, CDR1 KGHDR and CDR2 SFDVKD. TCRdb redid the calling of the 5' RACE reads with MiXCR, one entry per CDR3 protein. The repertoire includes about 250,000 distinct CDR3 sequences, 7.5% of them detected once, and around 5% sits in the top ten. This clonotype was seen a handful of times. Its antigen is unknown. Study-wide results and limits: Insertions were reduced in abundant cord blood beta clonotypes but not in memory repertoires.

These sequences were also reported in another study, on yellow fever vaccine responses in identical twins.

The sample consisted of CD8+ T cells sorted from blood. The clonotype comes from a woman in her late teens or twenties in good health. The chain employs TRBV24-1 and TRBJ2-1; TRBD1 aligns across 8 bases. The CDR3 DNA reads TGTGCCACCAGTGCCATTAGCCGGACAGGGCAGAGCAATGAGCAGTTCTTC. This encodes CATSAISRTGQSNEQFF.